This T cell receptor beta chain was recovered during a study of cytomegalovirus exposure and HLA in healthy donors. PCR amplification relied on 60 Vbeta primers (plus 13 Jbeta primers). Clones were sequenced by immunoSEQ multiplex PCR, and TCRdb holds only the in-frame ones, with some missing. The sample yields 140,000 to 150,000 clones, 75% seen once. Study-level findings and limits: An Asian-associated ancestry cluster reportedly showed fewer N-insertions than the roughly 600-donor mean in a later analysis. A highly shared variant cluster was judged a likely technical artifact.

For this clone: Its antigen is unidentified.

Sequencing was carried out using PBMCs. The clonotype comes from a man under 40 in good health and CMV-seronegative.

The CDR3 is CASSSKGTGTYEQYF. The CDR3 DNA sequence: TGTGCCAGCAGCAGTAAGGGGACAGGCACCTACGAGCAGTACTTC. The chain couples TRBV7-9 to TRBJ2-7; the match to TRBD1 covers 8 bases. The germline gives CDR1 SEHNR, CDR2 FQNEAQ (reference sequence). CDR3 length: 15 residues. J lost 2 bases, V lost 5 bases, and 8 bases had no gene match.